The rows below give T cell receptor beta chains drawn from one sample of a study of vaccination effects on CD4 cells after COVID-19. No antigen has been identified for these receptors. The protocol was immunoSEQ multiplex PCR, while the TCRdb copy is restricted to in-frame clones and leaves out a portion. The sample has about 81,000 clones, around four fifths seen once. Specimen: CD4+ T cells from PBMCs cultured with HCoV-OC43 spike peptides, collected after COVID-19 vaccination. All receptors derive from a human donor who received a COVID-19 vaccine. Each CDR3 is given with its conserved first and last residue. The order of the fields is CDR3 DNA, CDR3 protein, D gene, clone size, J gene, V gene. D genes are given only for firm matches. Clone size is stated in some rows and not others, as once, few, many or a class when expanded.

CDR3nt: TGTGCCAGACCCCTTGCCTATAATTCACCCCTCCACTTT
CDR3aa: CARPLAYNSPLHF
d_gene: NA
abundance: NA
j_gene: TRBJ1-6
v_gene: TRBV19

CDR3nt: TGTGCCAGTAGTATTCAGGATGCCCGCCACGGGACAGATACGCAGTATTTT
CDR3aa: CASSIQDARHGTDTQYF
d_gene: NA
abundance: once
j_gene: TRBJ2-3
v_gene: TRBV19

CDR3nt: TGTGCCAGCAGCTTAGGGCTGTATAGCAATCAGCCCCAGCATTTT
CDR3aa: CASSLGLYSNQPQHF
d_gene: NA
abundance: NA
j_gene: TRBJ1-5
v_gene: TRBV7-2

CDR3nt: TGTGCCTCTAAGGGACCTTTGAACACTGAAGCTTTCTTT
CDR3aa: CASKGPLNTEAFF
d_gene: NA
abundance: NA
j_gene: TRBJ1-1
v_gene: TRBV30

CDR3nt: TGTGCCACCAGTGAACGCTCTAGGCCCCCAGATACGCAGTATTTT
CDR3aa: CATSERSRPPDTQYF
d_gene: NA
abundance: NA
j_gene: TRBJ2-3
v_gene: TRBV24-1

CDR3nt: TGCGCCAGCAGCGCGAGGGGAACCAGCGGTGAAAAACTGTTTTTT
CDR3aa: CASSARGTSGEKLFF
d_gene: NA
abundance: few
j_gene: TRBJ1-4
v_gene: TRBV5-1

CDR3nt: TGTGCCAGCAGTTACGAACCATACTCTGGAAACACCATATATTTT
CDR3aa: CASSYEPYSGNTIYF
d_gene: NA
abundance: few
j_gene: TRBJ1-3
v_gene: TRBV6-5

CDR3nt: TGTGCCAGCAGCCTCGGCGGGAGCACTGAAGCTTTCTTT
CDR3aa: CASSLGGSTEAFF
d_gene: NA
abundance: NA
j_gene: TRBJ1-1
v_gene: TRBV3-1/TRBV3-2

CDR3nt: TGCGCCAGCAGCCGGGGGGACAGGGGGATTAACACCGGGGAGCTGTTTTTT
CDR3aa: CASSRGDRGINTGELFF
d_gene: TRBD1
abundance: few
j_gene: TRBJ2-2
v_gene: TRBV4-1

CDR3nt: TGTGCCAGCAGTTTATTCTTCCAGGGGAGGGGGTACAATGAGCAGTTCTTC
CDR3aa: CASSLFFQGRGYNEQFF
d_gene: NA
abundance: few
j_gene: TRBJ2-1
v_gene: TRBV27

CDR3nt: TGTGCCAGCAGCACCGGACAGGGGGCTAGTTCACCCCTCCACTTT
CDR3aa: CASSTGQGASSPLHF
d_gene: TRBD1
abundance: NA
j_gene: TRBJ1-6
v_gene: TRBV7-9

CDR3nt: TGTGCCAGCAGCCGACAGGGTTTTTTTAGCAATGAGCAGTTCTTC
CDR3aa: CASSRQGFFSNEQFF
d_gene: TRBD1
abundance: few
j_gene: TRBJ2-1
v_gene: TRBV5-8

CDR3nt: TGTGCCAGCAGTTGGACAGGGGGGGAGACCCAGTACTTC
CDR3aa: CASSWTGGETQYF
d_gene: TRBD1
abundance: NA
j_gene: TRBJ2-5
v_gene: TRBV6-5

CDR3nt: TGCGCCAGCAGCAGTACTCGGACAGCCAACACTGAAGCTTTCTTT
CDR3aa: CASSSTRTANTEAFF
d_gene: NA
abundance: once
j_gene: TRBJ1-1
v_gene: TRBV5-1

CDR3nt: TGTGCCAGCTCAAATAGCCTCAGCTCCTACAATGAGCAGTTCTTC
CDR3aa: CASSNSLSSYNEQFF
d_gene: NA
abundance: NA
j_gene: TRBJ2-1
v_gene: TRBV18

CDR3nt: TGTGCCACCAGTGATGCGGACGGAAAAGATACGCAGTATTTT
CDR3aa: CATSDADGKDTQYF
d_gene: NA
abundance: NA
j_gene: TRBJ2-3
v_gene: TRBV24-1

CDR3nt: TGTGCCTGGAGTAGGATTACAGGGGGGGGAGAGACCCAGTACTTC
CDR3aa: CAWSRITGGGETQYF
d_gene: NA
abundance: once
j_gene: TRBJ2-5
v_gene: TRBV30

CDR3nt: TGTGCCAGCAGCTCCCAGGGTAAGAGGCGAAATGAGCAGTTCTTC
CDR3aa: CASSSQGKRRNEQFF
d_gene: NA
abundance: NA
j_gene: TRBJ2-1
v_gene: TRBV7-8

CDR3nt: TGTGCCAGCTCCGGACAGGGAAACCTCACCTCTAATGAAAAACTGTTTTTT
CDR3aa: CASSGQGNLTSNEKLFF
d_gene: TRBD1
abundance: NA
j_gene: TRBJ1-4
v_gene: TRBV18

CDR3nt: TGTGCCAGCAGCTTAGGACAGGGGGTCGGCAATCAGCCCCAGCATTTT
CDR3aa: CASSLGQGVGNQPQHF
d_gene: TRBD1
abundance: once
j_gene: TRBJ1-5
v_gene: TRBV7-2

CDR3nt: TGTGCCAGCAGCAAGTTGGGCACGAGGAAACTGTTTTTT
CDR3aa: CASSKLGTRKLFF
d_gene: NA
abundance: NA
j_gene: TRBJ1-4
v_gene: TRBV21-1

CDR3nt: TGTGCCACCAGCACCGACAGGGGGCTTGAAAAACTGTTTTTT
CDR3aa: CATSTDRGLEKLFF
d_gene: TRBD1
abundance: NA
j_gene: TRBJ1-4
v_gene: TRBV15

CDR3nt: TGCGCCAGCAGTGGGGGTAATTCACCCCTCCACTTT
CDR3aa: CASSGGNSPLHF
d_gene: NA
abundance: few
j_gene: TRBJ1-6
v_gene: TRBV10-1

CDR3nt: TGCAGTGCTAGTGTTCCCCCAACTAATGAAAAACTGTTTTTT
CDR3aa: CSASVPPTNEKLFF
d_gene: NA
abundance: NA
j_gene: TRBJ1-4
v_gene: TRBV20-1

CDR3nt: TGTGCCAGTACCAACAGGGAGACTGAAGCTTTCTTT
CDR3aa: CASTNRETEAFF
d_gene: NA
abundance: NA
j_gene: TRBJ1-1
v_gene: TRBV19

CDR3nt: TGTGCCAGCTCTCGCGGGACTAGCGGGGGGCGAGGCACAGATACGCAGTATTTT
CDR3aa: CASSRGTSGGRGTDTQYF
d_gene: TRBD2
abundance: NA
j_gene: TRBJ2-3
v_gene: TRBV18

CDR3nt: TGTGCCACCAGCAGAGAGGGGACTAGCGGGCGAAATGAGCAGTTCTTC
CDR3aa: CATSREGTSGRNEQFF
d_gene: TRBD2
abundance: NA
j_gene: TRBJ2-1
v_gene: TRBV15

CDR3nt: TGTGCCAGCAGCTTGGACAGGGCCGGGGAGCTGTTTTTT
CDR3aa: CASSLDRAGELFF
d_gene: NA
abundance: once
j_gene: TRBJ2-2
v_gene: TRBV5-6

CDR3nt: TGTGCCAGCAGTACCCGACAGGGAGGAGAGACCCAGTACTTC
CDR3aa: CASSTRQGGETQYF
d_gene: NA
abundance: NA
j_gene: TRBJ2-5
v_gene: TRBV27

CDR3nt: TGTGCCTGGCAGAAATGGGCTAGCGAAGAGACCCAGTACTTC
CDR3aa: CAWQKWASEETQYF
d_gene: NA
abundance: NA
j_gene: TRBJ2-5
v_gene: TRBV30

CDR3nt: TGTGCCACCAGTGACCAAACGAACAGGGTGGGGGAGACCCAGTACTTC
CDR3aa: CATSDQTNRVGETQYF
d_gene: NA
abundance: NA
j_gene: TRBJ2-5
v_gene: TRBV24-1

CDR3nt: TGTGCCAGCAGCCCCGCAGGCGGCTATGGCTACACCTTC
CDR3aa: CASSPAGGYGYTF
d_gene: NA
abundance: NA
j_gene: TRBJ1-2
v_gene: TRBV25-1

CDR3nt: TGTGCCATCAGCGGGACAGGGGGCGGAAACACCATATATTTT
CDR3aa: CAISGTGGGNTIYF
d_gene: TRBD1
abundance: NA
j_gene: TRBJ1-3
v_gene: TRBV10-3

CDR3nt: TGTGCCAGCAGCTCGGCGCGACAGGGTACGGACTATGGCTACACCTTC
CDR3aa: CASSSARQGTDYGYTF
d_gene: TRBD1
abundance: NA
j_gene: TRBJ1-2
v_gene: TRBV7-8

CDR3nt: TGTGCCAGTAGTATAATGGGAGCAGCCAATAATTCACCCCTCCACTTT
CDR3aa: CASSIMGAANNSPLHF
d_gene: NA
abundance: once
j_gene: TRBJ1-6
v_gene: TRBV19

CDR3nt: TGTGCCACCAGCAGAGGGGGGGGAGGGCTTAGCACAGATACGCAGTATTTT
CDR3aa: CATSRGGGGLSTDTQYF
d_gene: TRBD2
abundance: NA
j_gene: TRBJ2-3
v_gene: TRBV15

CDR3nt: TGTGCCAGCAGCTCAGAACAGCTTAATAATTCACCCCTCCACTTT
CDR3aa: CASSSEQLNNSPLHF
d_gene: NA
abundance: NA
j_gene: TRBJ1-6
v_gene: TRBV7-2

CDR3nt: TGTGCCAGTAGTTTCCAGGTCAGCACCGGGGAGCTGTTTTTT
CDR3aa: CASSFQVSTGELFF
d_gene: NA
abundance: NA
j_gene: TRBJ2-2
v_gene: TRBV19

CDR3nt: TGTGCCAGCAGCGCCCATAGCGGGGGGGTCCCTAATGAGCAGTTCTTC
CDR3aa: CASSAHSGGVPNEQFF
d_gene: TRBD2
abundance: once
j_gene: TRBJ2-1
v_gene: TRBV7-3

CDR3nt: TGCGCCAGCAGCTTGGGGCAGGGTGGTGGCTACACCTTC
CDR3aa: CASSLGQGGGYTF
d_gene: NA
abundance: NA
j_gene: TRBJ1-2
v_gene: TRBV5-1

CDR3nt: TGTGCCAGCAGCTTACACGTGAACACTGAAGCTTTCTTT
CDR3aa: CASSLHVNTEAFF
d_gene: NA
abundance: NA
j_gene: TRBJ1-1
v_gene: TRBV7-3

CDR3nt: TGTGCCAGCAGTTTGTCCGCAGGGGGCAATCAGCCCCAGCATTTT
CDR3aa: CASSLSAGGNQPQHF
d_gene: NA
abundance: NA
j_gene: TRBJ1-5
v_gene: TRBV27

CDR3nt: TGTGCCAGCAGCTTTAGGCACCAAGAGACCCAGTACTTC
CDR3aa: CASSFRHQETQYF
d_gene: NA
abundance: NA
j_gene: TRBJ2-5
v_gene: TRBV5-4

CDR3nt: TGTGCCAGCAGTGAACAAGGAAACACCATATATTTT
CDR3aa: CASSEQGNTIYF
d_gene: NA
abundance: NA
j_gene: TRBJ1-3
v_gene: TRBV2

CDR3nt: TGTGCCAGTAGTAGGGGACAGGGAAATGAAAAACTGTTTTTT
CDR3aa: CASSRGQGNEKLFF
d_gene: TRBD1
abundance: NA
j_gene: TRBJ1-4
v_gene: TRBV19

CDR3nt: TGTGCCAGCAGTCCGGACAGAAAGAATTCACCCCTCCACTTT
CDR3aa: CASSPDRKNSPLHF
d_gene: NA
abundance: few
j_gene: TRBJ1-6
v_gene: TRBV6-2/TRBV6-3

CDR3nt: TGTGCCAGCAGTTCGCTGGGGGTGGGGGGCTACACCTTC
CDR3aa: CASSSLGVGGYTF
d_gene: NA
abundance: NA
j_gene: TRBJ1-2
v_gene: TRBV28

CDR3nt: TGTGCCAGCGGCCAGCCGAACACCGGGGAGCTGTTTTTT
CDR3aa: CASGQPNTGELFF
d_gene: NA
abundance: NA
j_gene: TRBJ2-2
v_gene: TRBV9

CDR3nt: TGTGCCAGCAGCTTAGCGGGGGGTGTCGGGGAGCTGTTTTTT
CDR3aa: CASSLAGGVGELFF
d_gene: TRBD2
abundance: NA
j_gene: TRBJ2-2
v_gene: TRBV11-2

CDR3nt: TGTGCCAGCAGTTACTCACGAGAGAATAGCAATCAGCCCCAGCATTTT
CDR3aa: CASSYSRENSNQPQHF
d_gene: NA
abundance: NA
j_gene: TRBJ1-5
v_gene: TRBV6-5

CDR3nt: TGTGCCAGCAGCTCGAACAGGGTCTATGGCTACACCTTC
CDR3aa: CASSSNRVYGYTF
d_gene: NA
abundance: NA
j_gene: TRBJ1-2
v_gene: TRBV12-3/TRBV12-4

CDR3nt: TGTGCCAGCAGCGTAGAGGGACTAGCCAAAAACATTCAGTACTTC
CDR3aa: CASSVEGLAKNIQYF
d_gene: NA
abundance: once
j_gene: TRBJ2-4
v_gene: TRBV9

CDR3nt: TGTGCCATCAGTGAGTCGGGGAACACCGGGGAGCTGTTTTTT
CDR3aa: CAISESGNTGELFF
d_gene: NA
abundance: NA
j_gene: TRBJ2-2
v_gene: TRBV10-3